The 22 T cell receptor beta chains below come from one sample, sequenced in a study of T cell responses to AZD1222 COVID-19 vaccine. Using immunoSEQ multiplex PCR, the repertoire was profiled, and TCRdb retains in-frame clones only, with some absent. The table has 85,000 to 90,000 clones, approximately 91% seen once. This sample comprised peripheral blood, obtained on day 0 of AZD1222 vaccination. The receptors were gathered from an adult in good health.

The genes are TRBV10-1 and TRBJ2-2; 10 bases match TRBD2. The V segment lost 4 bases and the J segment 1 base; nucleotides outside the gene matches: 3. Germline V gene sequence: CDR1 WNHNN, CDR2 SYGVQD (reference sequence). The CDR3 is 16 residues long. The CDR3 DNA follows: TGCGCCAGCAGTGCCCGGACTAGCGGGAACACCGGGGAGCTGTTTTTT. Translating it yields CASSARTSGNTGELFF.

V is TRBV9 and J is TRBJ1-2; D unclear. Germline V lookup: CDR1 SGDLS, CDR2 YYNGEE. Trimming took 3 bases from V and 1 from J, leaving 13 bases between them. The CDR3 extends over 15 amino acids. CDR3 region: CASSAAAGDNYGYTF. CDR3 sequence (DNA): TGTGCCAGCAGCGCCGCAGCGGGCGATAACTATGGCTACACCTTC.

The CDR3: CATSDTGAYQPQHF. CDR3 nucleotide sequence: TGTGCCACCAGTGATACAGGGGCCTATCAGCCCCAGCATTTT. The chain is built from TRBV24-1 and TRBJ1-5, with 7 bases identical to TRBD1. CDR3 length: 14 residues. The germline V gene has CDR1 KGHDR and CDR2 SFDVKD. V was pared by 3 bases and J by 5 bases, with 3 bases of the junction left unmatched.

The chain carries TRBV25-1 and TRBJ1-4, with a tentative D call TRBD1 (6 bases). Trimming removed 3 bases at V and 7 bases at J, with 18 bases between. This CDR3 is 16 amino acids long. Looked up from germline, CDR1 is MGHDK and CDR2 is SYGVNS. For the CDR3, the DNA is TGTGCCAGCAGTGAGGGGGAGGGACATGTTTCTGAAAAACTGTTTTTT. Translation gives CASSEGEGHVSEKLFF.

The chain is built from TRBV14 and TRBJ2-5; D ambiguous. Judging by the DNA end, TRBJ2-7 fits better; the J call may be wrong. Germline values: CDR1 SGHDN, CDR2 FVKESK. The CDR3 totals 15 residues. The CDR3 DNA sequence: TGTGCCAGCAGCCATCGAAGGTTAGGGACCTACGAGCAGTACTTC. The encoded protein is CASSHRRLGTYEQYF.

The DNA of the CDR3 is TGTGCCACGAGGGGGGCTTGGGAGCAGTTCTTC. Translating it yields CATRGAWEQFF. The genes are TRBV2 and TRBJ2-1; D assignment may be TRBD1 or TRBD2 (6 bases each). Germline CDR1 and CDR2: SNHLY and FYNNEI. The V and J ends lost 10 bases and 10 bases respectively, with 14 bases between them. The CDR3 contains 11 residues.

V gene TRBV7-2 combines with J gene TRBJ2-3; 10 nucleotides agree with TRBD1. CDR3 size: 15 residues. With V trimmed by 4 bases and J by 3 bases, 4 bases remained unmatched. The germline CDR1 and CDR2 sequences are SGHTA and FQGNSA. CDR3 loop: CASSSPDRGTDTQYF. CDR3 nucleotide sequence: TGTGCCAGCAGCTCCCCGGACAGGGGGACAGATACGCAGTATTTT.

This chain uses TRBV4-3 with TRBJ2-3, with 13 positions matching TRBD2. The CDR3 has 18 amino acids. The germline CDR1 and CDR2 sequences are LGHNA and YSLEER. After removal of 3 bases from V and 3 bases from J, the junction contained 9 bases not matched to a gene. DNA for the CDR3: TGCGCCAGCAGCCAGGAACCGGGACTAGCGGGATTAACAGATACGCAGTATTTT. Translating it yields CASSQEPGLAGLTDTQYF.

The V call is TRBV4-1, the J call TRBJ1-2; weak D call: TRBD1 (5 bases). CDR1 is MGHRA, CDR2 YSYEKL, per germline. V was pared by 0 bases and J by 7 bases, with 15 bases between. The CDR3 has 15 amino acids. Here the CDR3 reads CASSQDDWGMAGYTF. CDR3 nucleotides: TGCGCCAGCAGCCAAGATGATTGGGGGATGGCTGGCTACACCTTC.

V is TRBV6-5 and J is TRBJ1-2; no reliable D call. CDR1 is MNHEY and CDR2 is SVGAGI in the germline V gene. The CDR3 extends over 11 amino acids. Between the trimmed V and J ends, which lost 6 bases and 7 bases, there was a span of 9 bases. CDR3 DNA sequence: TGTGCCAGCAGGACCCTAGTTGGCTACACCTTC. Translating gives CASRTLVGYTF.

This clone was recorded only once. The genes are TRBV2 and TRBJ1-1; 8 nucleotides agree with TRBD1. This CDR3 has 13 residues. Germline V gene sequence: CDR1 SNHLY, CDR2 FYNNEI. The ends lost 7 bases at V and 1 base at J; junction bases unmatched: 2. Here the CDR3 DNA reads TGTGCCAGCACCCAGGGGGCGAACACTGAAGCTTTCTTT. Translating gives CASTQGANTEAFF.

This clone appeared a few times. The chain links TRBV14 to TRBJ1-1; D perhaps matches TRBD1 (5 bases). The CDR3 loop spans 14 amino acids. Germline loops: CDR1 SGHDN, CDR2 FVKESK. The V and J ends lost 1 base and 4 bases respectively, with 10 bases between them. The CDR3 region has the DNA TGTGCCAGCAGCCAAGTCTTCGGGGGCACTGAAGCTTTCTTT. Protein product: CASSQVFGGTEAFF.

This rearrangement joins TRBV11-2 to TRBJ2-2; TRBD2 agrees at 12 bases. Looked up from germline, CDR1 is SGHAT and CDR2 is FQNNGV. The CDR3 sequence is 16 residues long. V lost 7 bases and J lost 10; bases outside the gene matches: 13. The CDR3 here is CASIPGLAGGGLELFF. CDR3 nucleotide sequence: TGTGCCAGCATCCCCGGCCTAGCGGGAGGGGGCTTGGAGCTGTTTTTT. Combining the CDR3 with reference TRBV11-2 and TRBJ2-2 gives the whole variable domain EAGVAQSPRYKIIEKRQSVAFWCNPISGHATLYWYQQILGQGPKLLIQFQNNGVVDDSQLPKDRFSAERLKGVDSTLKIQPAKLEDSAVYLCASIPGLAGGGLELFFGEGSRLTVL.

CDR3 sequence: CASSRDRRVSNQPQHF. The CDR3 DNA is TGTGCCAGCAGTAGGGACAGGAGAGTTAGCAATCAGCCCCAGCATTTT. The chain uses TRBV2 and TRBJ1-5; 8 nucleotides line up with TRBD1. V trimming: 5 bases; J trimming: 0 bases; junction bases outside the gene matches: 6. This CDR3 is 16 amino acids long. CDR1 is SNHLY and CDR2 is FYNNEI in the germline V gene.

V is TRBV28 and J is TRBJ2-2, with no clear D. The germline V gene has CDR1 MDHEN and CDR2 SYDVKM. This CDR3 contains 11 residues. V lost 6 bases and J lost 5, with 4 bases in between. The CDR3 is CASRDTGELFF. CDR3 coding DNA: TGTGCCAGCAGAGATACCGGGGAGCTGTTTTTT.

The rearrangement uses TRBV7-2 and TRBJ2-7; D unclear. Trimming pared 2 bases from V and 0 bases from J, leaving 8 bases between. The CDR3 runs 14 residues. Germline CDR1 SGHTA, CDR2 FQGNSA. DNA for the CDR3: TGTGCCAGCAGCTTAAGCAGTTACTCCTACGAGCAGTACTTC. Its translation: CASSLSSYSYEQYF.

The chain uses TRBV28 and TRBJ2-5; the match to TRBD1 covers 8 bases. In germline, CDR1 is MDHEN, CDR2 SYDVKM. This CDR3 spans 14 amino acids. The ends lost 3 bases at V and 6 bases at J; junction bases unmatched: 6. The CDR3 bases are TGTGCCAGCAGTTTCCCAGGGGGCGCGCAGACCCAGTACTTC. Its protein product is CASSFPGGAQTQYF.

DNA for the CDR3: TGTGCCAGCAGCTTGGGCCCCCAGGGGTTAGACACAGATACGCAGTATTTT. It encodes CASSLGPQGLDTDTQYF. The chain has TRBV5-6 and TRBJ2-3; TRBD1 might be the D (6 bases). The CDR3 runs to 17 residues. Looked up from germline, CDR1 is SGHDT and CDR2 is YYEEEE. V dropped 0 bases and J dropped 2 bases, with 16 bases sitting between them. The full variable domain, rest sourced from reference TRBV5-6 and TRBJ2-3, is DAGVTQSPTHLIKTRGQQVTLRCSPKSGHDTVSWYQQALGQGPQFIFQYYEEEERQRGNFPDRFSGHQFPNYSSELNVNALLLGDSALYLCASSLGPQGLDTDTQYFGPGTRLTVL.

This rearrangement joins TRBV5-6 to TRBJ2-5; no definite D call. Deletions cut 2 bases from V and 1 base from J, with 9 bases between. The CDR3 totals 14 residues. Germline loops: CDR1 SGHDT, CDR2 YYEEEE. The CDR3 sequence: CASSLTNLQETQYF. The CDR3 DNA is TGTGCCAGCAGCTTAACAAACCTCCAAGAGACCCAGTACTTC.

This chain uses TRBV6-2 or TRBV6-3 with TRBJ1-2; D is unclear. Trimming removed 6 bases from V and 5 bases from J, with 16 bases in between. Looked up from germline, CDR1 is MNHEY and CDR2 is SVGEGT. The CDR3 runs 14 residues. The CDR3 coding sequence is TGTGCCAGCAGCGCCCGGACTGATATTTATGGCTACACCTTC. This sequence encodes CASSARTDIYGYTF.

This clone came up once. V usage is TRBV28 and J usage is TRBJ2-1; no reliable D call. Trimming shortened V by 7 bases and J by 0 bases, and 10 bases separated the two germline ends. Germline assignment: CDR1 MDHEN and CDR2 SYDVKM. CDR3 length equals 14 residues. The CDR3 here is CASTVGISYNEQFF. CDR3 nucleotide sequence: TGTGCCAGCACCGTGGGGATCTCCTACAATGAGCAGTTCTTC.

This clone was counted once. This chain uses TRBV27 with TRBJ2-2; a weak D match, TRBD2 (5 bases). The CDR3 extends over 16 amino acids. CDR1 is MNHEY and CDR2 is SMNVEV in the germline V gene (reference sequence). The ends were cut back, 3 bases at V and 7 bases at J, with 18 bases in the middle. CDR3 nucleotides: TGTGCCAGCAGTTTCTTGGACTCCGCGGGTATCGGGGAGCTGTTTTTT. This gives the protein CASSFLDSAGIGELFF.